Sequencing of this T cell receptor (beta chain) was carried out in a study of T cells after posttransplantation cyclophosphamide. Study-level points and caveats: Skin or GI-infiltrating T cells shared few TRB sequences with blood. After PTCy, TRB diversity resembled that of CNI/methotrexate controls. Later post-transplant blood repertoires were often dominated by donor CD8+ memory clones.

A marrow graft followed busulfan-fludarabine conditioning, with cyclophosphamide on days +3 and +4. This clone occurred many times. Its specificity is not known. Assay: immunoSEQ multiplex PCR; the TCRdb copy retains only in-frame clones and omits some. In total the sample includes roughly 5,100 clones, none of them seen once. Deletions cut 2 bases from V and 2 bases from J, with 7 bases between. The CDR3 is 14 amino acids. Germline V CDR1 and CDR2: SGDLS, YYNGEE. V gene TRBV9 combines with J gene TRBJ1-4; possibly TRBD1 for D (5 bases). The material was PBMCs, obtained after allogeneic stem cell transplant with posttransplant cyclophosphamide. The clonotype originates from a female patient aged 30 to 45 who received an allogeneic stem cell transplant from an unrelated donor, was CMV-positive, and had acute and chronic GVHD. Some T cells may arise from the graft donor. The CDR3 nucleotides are TGTGCCAGCAGCGTGGGGCTCACTAATGAAAAACTGTTTTTT. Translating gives CASSVGLTNEKLFF.